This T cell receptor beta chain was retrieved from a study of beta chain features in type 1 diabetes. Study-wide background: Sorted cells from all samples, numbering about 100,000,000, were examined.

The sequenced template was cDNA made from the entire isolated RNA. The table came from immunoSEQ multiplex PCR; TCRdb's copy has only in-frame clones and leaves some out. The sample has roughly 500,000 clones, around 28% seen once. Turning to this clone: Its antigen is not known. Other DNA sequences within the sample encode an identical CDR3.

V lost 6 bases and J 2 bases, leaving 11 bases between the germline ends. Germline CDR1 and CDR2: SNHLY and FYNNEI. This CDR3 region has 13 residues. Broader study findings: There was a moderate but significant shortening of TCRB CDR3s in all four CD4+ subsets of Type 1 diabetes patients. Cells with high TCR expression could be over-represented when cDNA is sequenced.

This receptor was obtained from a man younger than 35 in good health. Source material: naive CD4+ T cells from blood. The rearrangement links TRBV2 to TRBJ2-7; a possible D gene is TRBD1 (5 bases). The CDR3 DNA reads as TGTGCCAGCAGCGGGCAGGGCCCCTACGAGCAGTACTTC. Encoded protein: CASSGQGPYEQYF.